Reported below is one T cell receptor (beta chain). This may arise from a read error, as a much more abundant clone is one base away. The germline V gene encodes CDR1 SGHAT and CDR2 FQNNGV. The CDR3 loop spans 13 amino acids. Trimming took 5 bases from V and 6 from J; bases not matched to a gene: 3. Using its own MiXCR run on the RT-PCR reads, TCRdb lists one record per CDR3 protein. This table holds 650,000 to 800,000 distinct CDR3 sequences, approximately 15% found once. The chain is built from TRBV11-2 and TRBJ2-1, with 8 positions matching TRBD1. This TCR derives from a female donor in good health, serving as a healthy control. Sequenced input: memory CD4+ T cells from blood. CDR3 loop: CASSPGQVNEQFF. CDR3 nucleotides: TGTGCCAGCAGCCCGGGACAGGTCAATGAGCAGTTCTTC.